This record covers a single T cell receptor beta chain. The antigen is not known. The cohort excluded patients with autoimmune disease history or systemic immunosuppression. These data come from a study of OX40 agonist ivuxolimab in advanced cancers. Study summary: At doses from 0.01 to 10 mg/kg, patients were given intravenous ivuxolimab every 2 weeks. The study enrolled dose-escalation patients with hepatocellular carcinoma, melanoma, renal cell or head and neck cancer. Findings of the study overall: Some of the lowest clonal expansion was seen in partial responders at 0.1-3.0 mg/kg.

Generated by immunoSEQ multiplex PCR, the TCRdb table keeps only in-frame clones and is missing some. In the table there are about 73,000 clones, 90% of which are singletons. Looked up from germline, CDR1 is SGHNT and CDR2 is YYREEE (reference sequence). The CDR3 is 14 residues long. V lost 4 bases to trimming and J lost 5 bases, with 13 bases between them. This chain links TRBV5-4 with TRBJ2-1, with D tentatively TRBD1 or TRBD2 (5 bases each). The sequencing here drew on CD4+ or CD8+ T cells sorted from blood, taken in a trial of the OX40 agonist ivuxolimab. This TCR derives from an adult with an advanced solid tumor such as melanoma, head and neck, liver or kidney cancer. The CDR3 reads CASSHGTQDNEQFF. CDR3 nucleotides: TGTGCCAGCAGCCACGGGACCCAGGACAATGAGCAGTTCTTC.